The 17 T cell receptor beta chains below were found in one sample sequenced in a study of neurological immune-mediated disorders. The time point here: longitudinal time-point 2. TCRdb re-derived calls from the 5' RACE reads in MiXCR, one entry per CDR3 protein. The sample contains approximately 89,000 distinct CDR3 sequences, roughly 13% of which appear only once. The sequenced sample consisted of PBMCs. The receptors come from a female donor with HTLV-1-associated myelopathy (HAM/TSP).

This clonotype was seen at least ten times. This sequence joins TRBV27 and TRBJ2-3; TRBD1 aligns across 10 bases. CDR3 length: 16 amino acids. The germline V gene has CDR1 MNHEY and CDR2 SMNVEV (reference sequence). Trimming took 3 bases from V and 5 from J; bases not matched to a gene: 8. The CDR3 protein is CASSFPTGGEIDTQYF. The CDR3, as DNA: TGTGCCAGCAGTTTCCCGACAGGGGGCGAGATAGATACGCAGTATTTT.

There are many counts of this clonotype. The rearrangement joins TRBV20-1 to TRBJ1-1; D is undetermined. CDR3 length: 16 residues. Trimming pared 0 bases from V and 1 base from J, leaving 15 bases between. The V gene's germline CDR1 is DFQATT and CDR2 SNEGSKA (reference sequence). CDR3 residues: CSARDSRGQKNTEAFF. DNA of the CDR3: TGCAGTGCTAGAGATTCCCGTGGGCAGAAGAACACTGAAGCTTTCTTT.

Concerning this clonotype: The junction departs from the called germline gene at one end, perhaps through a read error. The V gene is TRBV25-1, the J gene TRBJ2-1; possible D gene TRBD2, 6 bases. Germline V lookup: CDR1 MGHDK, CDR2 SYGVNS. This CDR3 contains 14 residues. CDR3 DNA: TGTGTCAGCAGCCCGGGAGATCGTTACAATGAGCAGTTCTTC. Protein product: CVSSPGDRYNEQFF.

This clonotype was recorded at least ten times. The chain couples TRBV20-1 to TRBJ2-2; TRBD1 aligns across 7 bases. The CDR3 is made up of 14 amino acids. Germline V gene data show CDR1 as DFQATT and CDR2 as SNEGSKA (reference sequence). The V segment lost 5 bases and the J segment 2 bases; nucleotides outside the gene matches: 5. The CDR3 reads CSAGGQINTGELFF. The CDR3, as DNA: TGCAGTGCTGGGGGACAGATTAACACCGGGGAGCTGTTTTTT.

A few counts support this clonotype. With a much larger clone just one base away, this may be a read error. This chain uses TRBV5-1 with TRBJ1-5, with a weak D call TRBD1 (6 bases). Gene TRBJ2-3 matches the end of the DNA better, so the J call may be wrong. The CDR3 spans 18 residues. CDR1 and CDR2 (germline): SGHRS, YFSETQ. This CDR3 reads CASSLGPLTGNSNQPQYF. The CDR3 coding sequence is TGTGCCAGCAGCCTGGGCCCTTTAACAGGGAATAGCAATCAGCCCCAGTATTTT.

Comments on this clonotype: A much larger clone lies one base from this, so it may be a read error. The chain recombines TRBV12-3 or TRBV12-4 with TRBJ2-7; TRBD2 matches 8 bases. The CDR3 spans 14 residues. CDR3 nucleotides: TGTGCCAACAGTTCGGTCAGCGGGGGCTACGAGCAGTACTTC. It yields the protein CANSSVSGGYEQYF.

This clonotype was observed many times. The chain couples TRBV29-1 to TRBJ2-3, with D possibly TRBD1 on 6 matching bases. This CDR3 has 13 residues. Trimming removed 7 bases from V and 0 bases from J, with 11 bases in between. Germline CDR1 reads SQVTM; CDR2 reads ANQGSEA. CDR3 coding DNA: TGCAGCGGGGCCGACAGGAGCACAGATACGCAGTATTTT. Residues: CSGADRSTDTQYF.

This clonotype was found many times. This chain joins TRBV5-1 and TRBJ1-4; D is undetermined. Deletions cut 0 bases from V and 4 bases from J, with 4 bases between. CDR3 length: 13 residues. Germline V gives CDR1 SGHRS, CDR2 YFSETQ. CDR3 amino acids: CASSLGSNEKLFF. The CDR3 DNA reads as TGCGCCAGCAGCTTGGGAAGTAATGAAAAACTGTTTTTT.

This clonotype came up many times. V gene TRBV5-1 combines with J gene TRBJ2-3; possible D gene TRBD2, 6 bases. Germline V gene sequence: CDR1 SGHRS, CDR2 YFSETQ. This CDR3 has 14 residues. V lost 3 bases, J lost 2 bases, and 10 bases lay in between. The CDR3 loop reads CASSSSAPTDTQYF. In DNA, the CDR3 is TGCGCCAGCAGCTCTAGCGCCCCCACAGATACGCAGTATTTT.

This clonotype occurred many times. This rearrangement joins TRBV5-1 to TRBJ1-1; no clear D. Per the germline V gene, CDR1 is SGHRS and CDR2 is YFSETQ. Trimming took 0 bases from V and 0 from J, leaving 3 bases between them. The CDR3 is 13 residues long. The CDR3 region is CASSLDVNTEAFF. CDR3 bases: TGCGCCAGCAGCTTGGACGTGAACACTGAAGCTTTCTTT.

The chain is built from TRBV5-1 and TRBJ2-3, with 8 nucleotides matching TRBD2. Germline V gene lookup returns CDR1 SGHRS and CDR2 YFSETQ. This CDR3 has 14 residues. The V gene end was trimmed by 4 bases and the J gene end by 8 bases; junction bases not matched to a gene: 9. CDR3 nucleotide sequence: TGCGCCAGCAGCCCTGGACTAGCAGGGAGTACGCAGTATTTT. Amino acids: CASSPGLAGSTQYF. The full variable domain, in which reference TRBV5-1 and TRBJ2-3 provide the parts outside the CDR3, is KAGVTQTPRYLIKTRGQQVTLSCSPISGHRSVSWYQQTPGQGLQFLFEYFSETQRNKGNFPGRFSGRQFSNSRSEMNVSTLELGDSALYLCASSPGLAGSTQYFGPGTRLTVL.

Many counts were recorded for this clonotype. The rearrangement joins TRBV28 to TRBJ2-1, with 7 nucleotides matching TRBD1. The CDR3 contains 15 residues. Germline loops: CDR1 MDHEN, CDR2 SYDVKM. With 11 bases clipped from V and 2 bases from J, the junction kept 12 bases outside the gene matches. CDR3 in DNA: TGTGCCGCCTCGACAGGGATTACCCCCTACAATGAGCAGTTCTTC. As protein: CAASTGITPYNEQFF.

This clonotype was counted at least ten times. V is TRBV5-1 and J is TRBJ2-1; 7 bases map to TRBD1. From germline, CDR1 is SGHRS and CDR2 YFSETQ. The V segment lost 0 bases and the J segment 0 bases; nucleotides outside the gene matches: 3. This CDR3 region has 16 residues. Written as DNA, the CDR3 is TGCGCCAGCAGCTTGGGCTCAGGGGGCTCCTACAATGAGCAGTTCTTC. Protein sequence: CASSLGSGGSYNEQFF.

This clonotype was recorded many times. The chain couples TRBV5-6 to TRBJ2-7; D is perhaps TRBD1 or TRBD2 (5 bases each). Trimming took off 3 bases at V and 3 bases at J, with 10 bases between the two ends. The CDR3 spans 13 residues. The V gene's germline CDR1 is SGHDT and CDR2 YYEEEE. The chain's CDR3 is CASSWRGVYEQYF. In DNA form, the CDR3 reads TGTGCCAGCAGCTGGCGAGGGGTCTACGAGCAGTACTTC.

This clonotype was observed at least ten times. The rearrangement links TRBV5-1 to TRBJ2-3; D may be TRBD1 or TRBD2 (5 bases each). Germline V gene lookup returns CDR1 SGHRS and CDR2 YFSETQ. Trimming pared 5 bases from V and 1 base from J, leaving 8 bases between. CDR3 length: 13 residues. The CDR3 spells CASRGTGTDTQYF. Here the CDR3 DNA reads TGCGCCAGCAGGGGGACCGGCACAGATACGCAGTATTTT.

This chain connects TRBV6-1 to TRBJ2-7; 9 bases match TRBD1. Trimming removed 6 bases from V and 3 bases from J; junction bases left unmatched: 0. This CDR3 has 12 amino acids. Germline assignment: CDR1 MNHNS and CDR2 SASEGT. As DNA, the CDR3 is TGTGCCAGCAGGGGACAGGGCTACGAGCAGTACTTC. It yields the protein CASRGQGYEQYF.

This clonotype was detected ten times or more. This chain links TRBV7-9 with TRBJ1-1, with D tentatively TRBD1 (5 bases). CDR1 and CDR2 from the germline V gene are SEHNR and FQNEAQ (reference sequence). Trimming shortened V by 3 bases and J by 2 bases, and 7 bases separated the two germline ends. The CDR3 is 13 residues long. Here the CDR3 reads CASSFDSNTEAFF. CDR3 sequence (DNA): TGTGCCAGCAGCTTCGACAGCAACACTGAAGCTTTCTTT.